The clone carrying this T cell receptor beta chain has just a few counts. The V end lost 0 bases, the J end lost 0 bases, and 6 bases lay between the germline ends. Germline loops: CDR1 LGHDT, CDR2 YNNKEL (reference sequence). The CDR3 consists of 15 residues. The data originate from a study of response to subunit inactivated influenza vaccine. One entry per CDR3 protein, called by TCRdb with MiXCR from the RT-PCR reads. This sample has 500,000 to 600,000 distinct CDR3 sequences, with less than 15% found just once. The source was PBMCs from blood, collected 12 days after vaccination. The rearrangement links TRBV3-1 to TRBJ1-3; D gene unclear. The clonotype comes from a man aged 45-65 years who received an inactivated influenza vaccine. The CDR3: CASSQEDVSGNTIYF. CDR3 DNA sequence: TGTGCCAGCAGCCAAGAAGATGTCTCTGGAAACACCATATATTTT.